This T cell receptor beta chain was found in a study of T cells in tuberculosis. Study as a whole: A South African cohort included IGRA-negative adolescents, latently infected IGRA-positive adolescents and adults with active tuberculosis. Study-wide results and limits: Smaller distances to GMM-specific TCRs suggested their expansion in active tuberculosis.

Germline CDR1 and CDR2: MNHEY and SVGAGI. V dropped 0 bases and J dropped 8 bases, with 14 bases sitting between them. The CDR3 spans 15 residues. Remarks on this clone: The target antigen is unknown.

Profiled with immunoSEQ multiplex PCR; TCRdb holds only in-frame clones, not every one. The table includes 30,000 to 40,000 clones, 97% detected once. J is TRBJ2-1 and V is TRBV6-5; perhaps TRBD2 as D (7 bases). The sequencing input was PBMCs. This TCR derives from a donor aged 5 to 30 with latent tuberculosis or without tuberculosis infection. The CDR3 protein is CASSYSGGGMYEQFF. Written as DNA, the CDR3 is TGTGCCAGCAGTTACTCGGGGGGGGGCATGTATGAGCAGTTCTTC.